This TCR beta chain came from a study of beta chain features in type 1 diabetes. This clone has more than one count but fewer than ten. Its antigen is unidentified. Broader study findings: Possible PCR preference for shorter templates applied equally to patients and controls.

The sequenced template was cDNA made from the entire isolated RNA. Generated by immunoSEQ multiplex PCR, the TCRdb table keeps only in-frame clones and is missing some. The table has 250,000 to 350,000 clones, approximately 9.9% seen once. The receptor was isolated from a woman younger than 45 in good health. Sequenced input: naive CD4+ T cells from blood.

The DNA of the CDR3 is TGTGCCAGCAGCCAAAGAGGCGGGGACTACGAGCAGTACTTC. Translation gives CASSQRGGDYEQYF. This sequence joins TRBV7-8 and TRBJ2-7, with TRBD2 as a possible D gene (6 bases). The CDR3 totals 14 residues. V was shortened by 5 bases and J by 3 bases, with 14 bases between the two germline ends. The germline CDR1 and CDR2 sequences are SGHVS and FQNEAQ.